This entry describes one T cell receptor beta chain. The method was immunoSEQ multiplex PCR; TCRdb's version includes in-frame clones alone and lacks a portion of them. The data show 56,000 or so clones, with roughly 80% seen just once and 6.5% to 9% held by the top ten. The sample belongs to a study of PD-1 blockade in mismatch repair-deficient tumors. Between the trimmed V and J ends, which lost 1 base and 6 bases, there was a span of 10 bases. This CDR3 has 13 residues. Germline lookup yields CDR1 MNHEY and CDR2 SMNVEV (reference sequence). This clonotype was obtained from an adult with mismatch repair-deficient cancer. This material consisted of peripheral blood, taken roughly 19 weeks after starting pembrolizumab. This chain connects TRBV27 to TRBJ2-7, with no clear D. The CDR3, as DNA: TGTGCCAGCAGTTTATACGGCGTCGGCGAGCAGTACTTC. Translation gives CASSLYGVGEQYF.